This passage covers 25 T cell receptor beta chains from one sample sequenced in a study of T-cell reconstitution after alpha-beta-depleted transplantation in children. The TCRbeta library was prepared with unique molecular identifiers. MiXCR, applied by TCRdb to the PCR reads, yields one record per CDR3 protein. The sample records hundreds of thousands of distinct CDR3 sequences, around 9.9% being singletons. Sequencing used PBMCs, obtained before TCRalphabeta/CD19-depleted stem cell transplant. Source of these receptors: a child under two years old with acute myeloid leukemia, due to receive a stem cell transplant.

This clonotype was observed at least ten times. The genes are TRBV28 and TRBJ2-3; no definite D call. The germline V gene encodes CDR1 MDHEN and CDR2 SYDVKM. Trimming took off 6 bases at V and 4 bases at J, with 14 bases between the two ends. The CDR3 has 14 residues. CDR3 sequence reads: CASRGRGFADTQYF. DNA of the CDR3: TGTGCCAGCAGAGGTCGTGGTTTTGCAGATACGCAGTATTTT. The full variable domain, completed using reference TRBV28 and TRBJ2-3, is DVKVTQSSRYLVKRTGEKVFLECVQDMDHENMFWYRQDPGLGLRLIYFSYDVKMKEKGDIPEGYSVSREKKERFSLILESASTNQTSMYLCASRGRGFADTQYFGPGTRLTVL.

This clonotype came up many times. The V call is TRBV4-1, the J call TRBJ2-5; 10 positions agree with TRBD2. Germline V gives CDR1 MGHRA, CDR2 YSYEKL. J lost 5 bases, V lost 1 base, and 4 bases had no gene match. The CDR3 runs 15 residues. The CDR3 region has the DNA TGCGCCAGCAGCCAAGGGCTAGCGGGAGCGGAGACCCAGTACTTC. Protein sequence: CASSQGLAGAETQYF.

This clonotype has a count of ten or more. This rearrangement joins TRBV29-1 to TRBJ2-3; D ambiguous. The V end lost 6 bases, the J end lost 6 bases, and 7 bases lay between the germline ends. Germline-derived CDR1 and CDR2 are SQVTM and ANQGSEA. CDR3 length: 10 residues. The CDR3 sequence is CSVHRDTQYF. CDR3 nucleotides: TGCAGCGTACACCGGGATACGCAGTATTTT.

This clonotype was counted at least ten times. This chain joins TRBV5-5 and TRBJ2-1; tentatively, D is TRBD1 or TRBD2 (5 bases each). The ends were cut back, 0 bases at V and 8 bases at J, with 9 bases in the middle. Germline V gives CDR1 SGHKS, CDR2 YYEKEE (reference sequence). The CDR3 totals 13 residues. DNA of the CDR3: TGTGCCAGCAGCTTGGACCGGGGCGATGAGCAGTTCTTC. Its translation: CASSLDRGDEQFF.

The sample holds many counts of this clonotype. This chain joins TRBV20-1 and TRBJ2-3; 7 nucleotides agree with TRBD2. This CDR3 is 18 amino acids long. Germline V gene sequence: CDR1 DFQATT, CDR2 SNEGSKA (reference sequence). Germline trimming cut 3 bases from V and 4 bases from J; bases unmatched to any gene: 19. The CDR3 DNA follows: TGCAGTGCTAGTAGAGGAGCGGGATCCCTTAGGGGCTCAGATACGCAGTATTTT. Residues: CSASRGAGSLRGSDTQYF.

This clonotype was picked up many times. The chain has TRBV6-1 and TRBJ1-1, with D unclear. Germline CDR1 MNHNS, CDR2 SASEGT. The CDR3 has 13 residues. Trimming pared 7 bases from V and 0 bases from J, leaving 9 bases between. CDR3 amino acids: CASTRFVNTEAFF. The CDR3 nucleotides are TGTGCCAGCACCAGATTCGTGAACACTGAAGCTTTCTTT.

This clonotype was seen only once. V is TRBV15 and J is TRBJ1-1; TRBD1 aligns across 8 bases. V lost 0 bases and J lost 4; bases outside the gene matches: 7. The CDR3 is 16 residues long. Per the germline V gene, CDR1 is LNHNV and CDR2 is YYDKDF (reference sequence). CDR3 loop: CATSRDLAGGGTEAFF. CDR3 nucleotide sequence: TGTGCCACCAGCAGAGATCTCGCAGGGGGCGGCACTGAAGCTTTCTTT.

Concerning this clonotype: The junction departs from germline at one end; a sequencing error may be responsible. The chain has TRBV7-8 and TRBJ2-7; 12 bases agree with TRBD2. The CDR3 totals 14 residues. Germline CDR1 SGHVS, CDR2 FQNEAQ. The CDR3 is CASSSGLAGYGQYF. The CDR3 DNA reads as TGTGCCAGCAGTTCTGGACTAGCGGGGTACGGGCAGTACTTC.

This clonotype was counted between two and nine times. This CDR3 is CASSLGSNEKLFF. The CDR3 DNA is TGTGCCAGCAGCTTGGGAAGTAATGAAAAACTGTTTTTT. The chain uses TRBV5-4 and TRBJ1-4; unclear D gene. Trimming cost V 0 bases and J 4 bases, with 4 bases left between them. The CDR3 totals 13 residues. The germline V gene has CDR1 SGHNT and CDR2 YYREEE (reference sequence).

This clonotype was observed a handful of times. CDR3 sequence (DNA): TGCAGTGCTACGGAGTTGGGGTCTCGCAATCAGCCCCAGCATTTT. Translated, it gives CSATELGSRNQPQHF. This chain connects TRBV20-1 to TRBJ1-5; D remains ambiguous. V was shortened by 4 bases and J by 2 bases, with 15 bases between the two germline ends. Germline lookup yields CDR1 DFQATT and CDR2 SNEGSKA (reference sequence). The CDR3 contains 15 residues.

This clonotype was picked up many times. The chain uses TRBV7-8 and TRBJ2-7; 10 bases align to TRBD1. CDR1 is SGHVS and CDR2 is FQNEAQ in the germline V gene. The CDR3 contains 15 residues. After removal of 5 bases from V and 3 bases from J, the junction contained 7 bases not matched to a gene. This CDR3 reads CASSALTGGNYEQYF. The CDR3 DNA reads TGTGCCAGCAGCGCCTTGACAGGGGGCAACTACGAGCAGTACTTC.

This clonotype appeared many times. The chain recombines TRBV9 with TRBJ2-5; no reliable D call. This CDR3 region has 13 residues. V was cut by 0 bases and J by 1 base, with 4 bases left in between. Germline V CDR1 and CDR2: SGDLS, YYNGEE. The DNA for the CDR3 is TGTGCCAGCAGCGTAGGAGGCCAAGAGACCCAGTACTTC. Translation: CASSVGGQETQYF.

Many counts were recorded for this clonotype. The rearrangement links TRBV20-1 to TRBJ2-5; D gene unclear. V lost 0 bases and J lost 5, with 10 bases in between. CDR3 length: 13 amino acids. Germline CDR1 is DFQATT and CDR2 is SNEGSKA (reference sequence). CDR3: CSARDPARETQYF. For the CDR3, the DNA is TGCAGTGCTAGAGATCCCGCTCGGGAGACCCAGTACTTC.

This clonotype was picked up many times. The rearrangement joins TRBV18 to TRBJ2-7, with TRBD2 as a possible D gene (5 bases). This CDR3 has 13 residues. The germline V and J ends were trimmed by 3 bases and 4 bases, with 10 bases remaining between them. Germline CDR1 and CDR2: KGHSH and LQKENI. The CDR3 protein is CASSPGADYEQYF. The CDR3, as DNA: TGTGCCAGCTCACCGGGAGCGGATTACGAGCAGTACTTC.

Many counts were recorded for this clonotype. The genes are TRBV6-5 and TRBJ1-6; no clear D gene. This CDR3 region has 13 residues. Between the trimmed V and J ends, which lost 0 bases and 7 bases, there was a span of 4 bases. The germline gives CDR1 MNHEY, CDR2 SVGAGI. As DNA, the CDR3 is TGTGCCAGCAGTTACTCGGACAATTCACCCCTCCACTTT. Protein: CASSYSDNSPLHF.

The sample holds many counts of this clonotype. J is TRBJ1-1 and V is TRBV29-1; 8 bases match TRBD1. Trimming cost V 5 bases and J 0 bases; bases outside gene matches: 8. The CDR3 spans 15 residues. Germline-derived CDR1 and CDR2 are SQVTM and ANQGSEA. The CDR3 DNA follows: TGCAGCGTTTCTTCAGGGGGCCTCATGAACACTGAAGCTTTCTTT. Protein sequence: CSVSSGGLMNTEAFF.

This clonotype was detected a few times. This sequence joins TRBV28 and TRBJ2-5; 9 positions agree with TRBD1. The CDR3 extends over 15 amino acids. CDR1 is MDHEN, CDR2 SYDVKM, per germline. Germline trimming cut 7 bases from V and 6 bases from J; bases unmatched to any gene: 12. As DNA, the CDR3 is TGTGCCAGCAAAGAGACAGGGGGATCGAGAAAGACCCAGTACTTC. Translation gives CASKETGGSRKTQYF.

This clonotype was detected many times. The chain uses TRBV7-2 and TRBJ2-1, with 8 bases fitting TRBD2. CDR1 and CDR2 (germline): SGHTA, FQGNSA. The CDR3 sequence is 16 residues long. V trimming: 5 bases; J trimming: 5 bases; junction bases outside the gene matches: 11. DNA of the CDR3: TGTGCCAGCAGCCCCCGAGCTGGGACTAGTAACAATGAGCAGTTCTTC. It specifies CASSPRAGTSNNEQFF.

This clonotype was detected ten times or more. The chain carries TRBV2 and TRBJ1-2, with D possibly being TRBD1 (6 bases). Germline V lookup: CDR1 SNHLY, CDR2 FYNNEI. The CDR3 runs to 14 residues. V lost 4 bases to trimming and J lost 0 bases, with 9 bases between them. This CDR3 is CASSGAGANYGYTF. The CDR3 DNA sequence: TGTGCCAGCAGTGGGGCAGGGGCTAACTATGGCTACACCTTC.

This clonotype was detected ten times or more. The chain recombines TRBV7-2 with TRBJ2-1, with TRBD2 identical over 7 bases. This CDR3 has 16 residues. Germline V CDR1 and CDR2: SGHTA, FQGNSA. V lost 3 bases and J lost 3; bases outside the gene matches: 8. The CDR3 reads CASSLGGTRDYNEQFF. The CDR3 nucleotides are TGTGCCAGCAGCTTGGGAGGGACTCGAGACTACAATGAGCAGTTCTTC.

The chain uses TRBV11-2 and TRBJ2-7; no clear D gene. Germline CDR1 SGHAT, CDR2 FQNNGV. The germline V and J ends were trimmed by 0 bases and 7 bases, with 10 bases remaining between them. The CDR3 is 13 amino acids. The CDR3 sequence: CASSLDRSEEQYF. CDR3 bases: TGTGCCAGCAGCTTAGATCGGAGCGAAGAGCAGTACTTC.

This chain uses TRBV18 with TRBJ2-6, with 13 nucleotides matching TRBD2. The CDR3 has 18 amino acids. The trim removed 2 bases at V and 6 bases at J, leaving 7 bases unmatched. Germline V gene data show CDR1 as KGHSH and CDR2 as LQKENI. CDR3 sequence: CASSPILAGGMEANVLTF. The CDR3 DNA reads TGTGCCAGCTCACCAATACTAGCGGGAGGGATGGAGGCCAACGTCCTGACTTTC.

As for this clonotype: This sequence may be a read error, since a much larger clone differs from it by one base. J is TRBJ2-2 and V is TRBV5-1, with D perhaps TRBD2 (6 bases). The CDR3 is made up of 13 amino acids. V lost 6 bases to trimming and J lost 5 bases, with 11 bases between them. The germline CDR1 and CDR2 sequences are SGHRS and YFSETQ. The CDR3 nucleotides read TGCGCCAGCACACGGGAGATAACCGGGGAGCTGTTTTTT. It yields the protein CASTREITGELFF. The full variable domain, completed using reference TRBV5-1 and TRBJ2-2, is KAGVTQTPRYLIKTRGQQVTLSCSPISGHRSVSWYQQTPGQGLQFLFEYFSETQRNKGNFPGRFSGRQFSNSRSEMNVSTLELGDSALYLCASTREITGELFFGEGSRLTVL.

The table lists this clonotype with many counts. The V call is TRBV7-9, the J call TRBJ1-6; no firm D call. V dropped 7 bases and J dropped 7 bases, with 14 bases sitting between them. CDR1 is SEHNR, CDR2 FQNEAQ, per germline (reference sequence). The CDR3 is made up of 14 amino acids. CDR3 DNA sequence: TGTGCCAGCACCCCCAACGGGTTCAATTCACCCCTCCACTTT. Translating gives CASTPNGFNSPLHF.

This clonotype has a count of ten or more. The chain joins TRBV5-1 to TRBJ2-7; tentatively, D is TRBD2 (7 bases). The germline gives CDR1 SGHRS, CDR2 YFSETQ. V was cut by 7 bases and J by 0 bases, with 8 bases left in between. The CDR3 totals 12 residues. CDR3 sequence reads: CASGGASYEQYF. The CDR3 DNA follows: TGCGCCAGCGGGGGGGCCTCCTACGAGCAGTACTTC.